What follows is one T cell receptor beta chain and its context. CD8+ and CD4+ T cells circulating in blood were sequenced for TCR beta. While serving as controls, healthy donors were matched for age and sex. With random hexamers, reverse transcription was performed on roughly 0.5 to 1 ug of RNA. TCRdb re-analysed the immunoSEQ multiplex PCR reads in MiXCR, keeping a single row per CDR3 protein. The sample includes under 200,000 distinct CDR3 sequences, approximately 93% of them seen just once. The data stem from a study of CD8 T cells in Susac syndrome. Sequenced input: CD4+ T cells from PBMCs. The TCR originated in a human donor in good health.

CDR3 protein: CASSQIDPDRGYGYTF. In DNA, the CDR3 is TGCGCCAGCAGTCAAATCGATCCTGACAGGGGCTATGGCTACACCTTC. This chain joins TRBV23-1 and TRBJ1-2; TRBD1 matches at 8 bases. TRBV23-1 counts as an open reading frame of uncertain function. The CDR3 consists of 16 residues. The V gene end was trimmed by 2 bases and the J gene end by 4 bases; junction bases not matched to a gene: 9.